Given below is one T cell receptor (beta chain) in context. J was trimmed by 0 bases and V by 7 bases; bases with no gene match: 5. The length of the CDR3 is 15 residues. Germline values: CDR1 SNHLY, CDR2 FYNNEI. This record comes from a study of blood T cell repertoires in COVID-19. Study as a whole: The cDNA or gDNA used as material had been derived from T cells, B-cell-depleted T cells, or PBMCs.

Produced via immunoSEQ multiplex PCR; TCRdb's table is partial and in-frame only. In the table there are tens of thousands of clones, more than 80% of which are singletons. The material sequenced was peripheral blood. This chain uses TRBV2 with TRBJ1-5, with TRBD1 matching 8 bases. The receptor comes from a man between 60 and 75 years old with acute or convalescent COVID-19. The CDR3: CASNRGQGSNQPQHF. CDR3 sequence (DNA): TGTGCCAGCAATAGAGGACAGGGTAGCAATCAGCCCCAGCATTTT. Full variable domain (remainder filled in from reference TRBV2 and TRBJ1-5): EPEVTQTPSHQVTQMGQEVILRCVPISNHLYFYWYRQILGQKVEFLVSFYNNEISEKSEIFDDQFSVERPDGSNFTLKIRSTKLEDSAMYFCASNRGQGSNQPQHFGDGTRLSIL.